The 28 T cell receptor beta chains given below trace back to one sample, sequenced in a study of T-cell reconstitution after alpha-beta-depleted transplantation in children. Unique molecular identifiers tagged the TCRbeta library. A single record per CDR3 protein comes from TCRdb applying MiXCR to the PCR reads. Of about 360,000 distinct CDR3 sequences in the sample, roughly 14% are singletons; the top ten hold over 3.5%. Source: PBMCs, taken from the stem cell graft. The receptors come from a human donor who donated a stem cell graft to a child with Fanconi anemia.

This chain joins TRBV6-5 and TRBJ1-1; D is ambiguous. V dropped 2 bases and J dropped 10 bases, with 14 bases sitting between them. Germline CDR1 and CDR2: MNHEY and SVGAGI. This CDR3 has 13 amino acids. CDR3 coding DNA: TGTGCCAGCAGTTACGAAGGTTATCGGGGAGCTTTCTTT. This encodes CASSYEGYRGAFF.

The chain links TRBV7-9 to TRBJ2-1, with D perhaps matching TRBD1 (5 bases). Trimming cost V 4 bases and J 0 bases, with 16 bases left between them. CDR3 size: 17 residues. The germline V gene has CDR1 SEHNR and CDR2 FQNEAQ (reference sequence). The CDR3 spells CASSSTTETDSYNEQFF. The CDR3 DNA sequence: TGTGCCAGCAGCTCGACGACAGAAACAGACTCCTACAATGAGCAGTTCTTC.

The CDR3 nucleotides read TGCAGTGCTAGAGAATGGGACTACGAGCAGTACTTC. Its protein product is CSAREWDYEQYF. The rearrangement joins TRBV20-1 to TRBJ2-7; D unclear. Germline V gives CDR1 DFQATT, CDR2 SNEGSKA (reference sequence). Between the trimmed V and J ends, which lost 0 bases and 3 bases, there was a span of 6 bases. CDR3 size: 12 residues.

The sample holds many counts of this clonotype. The chain carries TRBV30 and TRBJ2-3; D perhaps matches TRBD1 (5 bases). V gave up 1 base and J gave up 2 bases, with 10 bases separating them. This CDR3 is 14 amino acids long. Germline-derived CDR1 and CDR2 are GTSNPN and SVGIG (reference sequence). The CDR3 bases are TGTGCCTGGAGTGCAGGGTCCCCCACAGATACGCAGTATTTT. Protein product: CAWSAGSPTDTQYF. Full variable domain (rest looked up from reference TRBV30 and TRBJ2-3): SQTIHQWPATLVQPVGSPLSLECTVEGTSNPNLYWYRQAAGRGLQLLFYSVGIGQISSEVPQNLSASRPQDRQFILSSKKLLLSDSGFYLCAWSAGSPTDTQYFGPGTRLTVL.

In its sample, this clonotype was seen many times. V and J are TRBV29-1 and TRBJ1-1; D gene ambiguous. V lost 4 bases, J lost 4 bases, and 13 bases lay in between. Germline values: CDR1 SQVTM, CDR2 ANQGSEA. The CDR3 runs 13 residues. CDR3 DNA: TGCAGCGTTGTAACGCAGACGGGCACTGAAGCTTTCTTT. It translates to CSVVTQTGTEAFF.

The chain links TRBV28 to TRBJ2-7; possibly TRBD1 or TRBD2 for D (6 bases each). Trimming pared 7 bases from V and 4 bases from J, leaving 14 bases between. The CDR3 length is 13 residues. Germline-derived CDR1 and CDR2 are MDHEN and SYDVKM. The CDR3 DNA reads as TGTGCCAGCAATACGGGGGCCTCTTACGAGCAGTACTTC. This codes for CASNTGASYEQYF.

The chain employs TRBV20-1 and TRBJ2-3; 11 bases are shared with TRBD1. The CDR3 has 18 residues. V trimming: 6 bases; J trimming: 1 base; junction bases outside the gene matches: 15. The germline CDR1 and CDR2 sequences are DFQATT and SNEGSKA (reference sequence). The CDR3 protein is CSAHGQGQGVDGTDTQYF. The CDR3 nucleotides read TGCAGTGCCCACGGCCAGGGACAGGGGGTGGATGGCACAGATACGCAGTATTTT.

The V call is TRBV7-9, the J call TRBJ1-2; the match to TRBD1 covers 7 bases. Germline V gene sequence: CDR1 SEHNR, CDR2 FQNEAQ (reference sequence). The CDR3 loop spans 17 amino acids. The J segment lost 8 bases and the V segment lost 5 bases, leaving 20 bases of the junction unmatched. In nucleotides, the CDR3 is TGTGCCAGCAGCGCAGGGGGACAGTTTTCCTCAAGCTACGGCTACACCTTC. Its translation is CASSAGGQFSSSYGYTF. The full variable domain, in which reference TRBV7-9 and TRBJ1-2 provide the parts outside the CDR3, is DTGVSQNPRHKITKRGQNVTFRCDPISEHNRLYWYRQTLGQGPEFLTYFQNEAQLEKSRLLSDRFSAERPKGSFSTLEIQRTEQGDSAMYLCASSAGGQFSSSYGYTFGSGTRLTVV.

This clonotype was counted ten times or more. V gene TRBV15 combines with J gene TRBJ2-2; D gene unclear. Trimming took off 0 bases at V and 5 bases at J, with 4 bases between the two ends. This CDR3 region has 13 residues. Germline assignment: CDR1 LNHNV and CDR2 YYDKDF (reference sequence). The CDR3 reads CATSRDGTGELFF. The CDR3 nucleotides are TGTGCCACCAGCAGAGATGGTACCGGGGAGCTGTTTTTT.

In this sample, this clonotype turned up many times. The J gene is TRBJ2-7, the V gene TRBV6-2 or TRBV6-3; 7 nucleotides match TRBD1. CDR3 length: 14 amino acids. Per germline, CDR1 MNHEY and CDR2 SVGEGT. V dropped 7 bases and J dropped 1; count of bases not matched to a gene: 7. The CDR3 region is CASIREGASYEQYF. The CDR3 DNA sequence: TGTGCCAGCATTCGTGAGGGGGCGTCCTACGAGCAGTACTTC.

The genes are TRBV7-9 and TRBJ2-1; D may match TRBD1 or TRBD2 (7 bases each). The CDR3 extends over 16 amino acids. The ends were cut back, 5 bases at V and 8 bases at J, with 22 bases in the middle. Germline V gene lookup returns CDR1 SEHNR and CDR2 FQNEAQ (reference sequence). CDR3 sequence (DNA): TGTGCCAGCAGCCCCCCAAGTGGGAGGGGGCTAGATGAGCAGTTCTTC. Protein: CASSPPSGRGLDEQFF. Combining the CDR3 with reference TRBV7-9 and TRBJ2-1 gives the whole variable domain DTGVSQNPRHKITKRGQNVTFRCDPISEHNRLYWYRQTLGQGPEFLTYFQNEAQLEKSRLLSDRFSAERPKGSFSTLEIQRTEQGDSAMYLCASSPPSGRGLDEQFFGPGTRLTVL.

As regards this clonotype: The germline gene is not matched at one end of the junction; a read error may be the cause. The rearrangement joins TRBV3-1 to TRBJ2-1; the D gene is possibly TRBD2 (7 bases). Germline loops: CDR1 LGHDT, CDR2 YNNKEL (reference sequence). This CDR3 region has 16 residues. The CDR3 is CATSQDSWGGLDEQFF. CDR3 coding DNA: TGTGCCACCAGCCAAGATTCGTGGGGGGGCCTGGATGAGCAGTTCTTC.

In its sample, this clonotype was seen many times. The rearrangement links TRBV12-3 or TRBV12-4 to TRBJ2-2, with 9 bases fitting TRBD1. J was trimmed by 0 bases and V by 6 bases; bases with no gene match: 11. CDR3 size: 18 residues. The CDR3, as DNA: TGTGCCAGCAGCCGAAGGACAGGGGCAAGGGCGAACACCGGGGAGCTGTTTTTT. Translation: CASSRRTGARANTGELFF.

Turning to this clonotype: The junction does not match germline at one end; this may be a read error. V is TRBV6-5 and J is TRBJ2-5, with D perhaps matching TRBD1 (6 bases). The CDR3 runs to 13 residues. Germline V lookup: CDR1 MNHEY, CDR2 SVGAGI. The chain's CDR3 is CASRYRVGETQYF. CDR3 sequence (DNA): TGTGCCAGCCGTTACAGGGTCGGAGAGACCCAGTACTTC.

This clonotype has a count of ten or more. The chain couples TRBV11-2 to TRBJ2-2; D is ambiguous. CDR3 length: 16 residues. Germline-derived CDR1 and CDR2 are SGHAT and FQNNGV. The V end was cut by 6 bases, the J end by 3 bases, with 17 bases between. CDR3 sequence reads: CASRLAAVADTGELFF. For the CDR3, the DNA is TGTGCCAGCAGGTTGGCAGCCGTCGCGGACACCGGGGAGCTGTTTTTT.

This rearrangement joins TRBV12-3 or TRBV12-4 to TRBJ2-7, with 8 bases that match TRBD1. V trimming: 0 bases; J trimming: 9 bases; junction bases outside the gene matches: 10. This CDR3 is built from 15 residues. CDR3 amino acids: CASSLAGQGRKGQYF. The CDR3 DNA reads as TGTGCCAGCAGTTTAGCCGGACAGGGAAGAAAGGGGCAGTACTTC.

In this sample, this clonotype turned up a few times. The chain combines TRBV30 with TRBJ1-5; TRBD1 matches at 8 bases. The junction had 8 bases not matched to a gene; V was cut back by 3 bases and J by 7 bases. The germline V gene has CDR1 GTSNPN and CDR2 SVGIG (reference sequence). The CDR3 length is 14 residues. The CDR3 DNA reads as TGTGCCTGGAGAGACAGGGGAGGATGGCAGCCCCAGCATTTT. Residues: CAWRDRGGWQPQHF.

The table lists this clonotype with many counts. This chain joins TRBV25-1 and TRBJ2-1; 8 nucleotides line up with TRBD1. CDR3 size: 13 residues. With V trimmed by 8 bases and J by 0 bases, 0 bases remained unmatched. Per the germline V gene, CDR1 is MGHDK and CDR2 is SYGVNS. The CDR3 nucleotides read TGTGCCAGCCAGGGGGCCTCCTACAATGAGCAGTTCTTC. Its protein product is CASQGASYNEQFF. The entire variable domain, with the rest obtained from reference TRBV25-1 and TRBJ2-1, is as follows: EADIYQTPRYLVIGTGKKITLECSQTMGHDKMYWYQQDPGMELHLIHYSYGVNSTEKGDLSSESTVSRIRTEHFPLTLESARPSHTSQYLCASQGASYNEQFFGPGTRLTVL.

V usage is TRBV10-3 and J usage is TRBJ2-3; weak D call: TRBD2 (5 bases). The V end lost 10 bases, the J end lost 0 bases, and 11 bases lay between the germline ends. This CDR3 region has 13 residues. The V gene's germline CDR1 is ENHRY and CDR2 SYGVKD. CDR3 DNA sequence: TGTGCCACCGAGGGTGCTAGCACAGATACGCAGTATTTT. It codes for CATEGASTDTQYF.

This clonotype was recorded a few times. The CDR3 DNA sequence: TGCGCCAGCAGCCCCTCGGACGGCCTCAATCAGCCCCAGCATTTT. Translation: CASSPSDGLNQPQHF. The chain carries TRBV5-1 and TRBJ1-5; D is ambiguous. Germline V gene lookup returns CDR1 SGHRS and CDR2 YFSETQ. The CDR3 consists of 15 residues. Trimming removed 4 bases at V and 3 bases at J, with 14 bases between.

This chain joins TRBV5-1 and TRBJ2-7; 11 bases are shared with TRBD2. The CDR3 sequence is 14 residues long. Germline trimming cut 4 bases from V and 1 base from J; bases unmatched to any gene: 1. The germline CDR1 and CDR2 sequences are SGHRS and YFSETQ. Here the CDR3 reads CASSTSGGSYEQYF. Here the CDR3 DNA reads TGCGCCAGCAGCACTAGCGGGGGATCCTACGAGCAGTACTTC. Full variable domain (outside the CDR3, taken from reference TRBV5-1 and TRBJ2-7): KAGVTQTPRYLIKTRGQQVTLSCSPISGHRSVSWYQQTPGQGLQFLFEYFSETQRNKGNFPGRFSGRQFSNSRSEMNVSTLELGDSALYLCASSTSGGSYEQYFGPGTRLTVT.

This chain uses TRBV12-3 or TRBV12-4 with TRBJ2-1; 10 bases are a match to TRBD1. The V and J ends lost 11 bases and 9 bases, in that order; junction bases with no gene match: 10. The CDR3 is 13 amino acids. The CDR3 protein is CASRDRGFGEQFF. CDR3 in DNA: TGTGCCTCCAGGGACAGGGGATTCGGTGAGCAGTTCTTC.

This clonotype has at least ten counts. This chain uses TRBV12-3 or TRBV12-4 with TRBJ1-1; D is perhaps TRBD1 (6 bases). V was pared by 7 bases and J by 1 base, with 10 bases between. The CDR3 length is 13 residues. The DNA of the CDR3 is TGTGCCAGCACCTCGACAGGGAACACTGAAGCTTTCTTT. Protein sequence: CASTSTGNTEAFF.

The chain employs TRBV12-3 or TRBV12-4 and TRBJ1-1; D gene ambiguous. With 1 base removed from V and 3 bases from J, the gap between germline ends came to 6 bases. The CDR3 runs 13 residues. In DNA form, the CDR3 reads TGTGCCAGCAGTTTAGGAGAGGACACTGAAGCTTTCTTT. This encodes CASSLGEDTEAFF.

This clonotype has ten or more counts. V gene TRBV20-1 combines with J gene TRBJ1-1; D not certain. Germline V gene data show CDR1 as DFQATT and CDR2 as SNEGSKA (reference sequence). The CDR3 sequence is 13 residues long. V lost 6 bases and J 1 base, leaving 12 bases between the germline ends. CDR3 residues: CSAHFQTNTEAFF. The CDR3 bases are TGCAGTGCCCATTTCCAGACGAACACTGAAGCTTTCTTT.

This clonotype showed up just a few times. This chain connects TRBV11-1 to TRBJ1-1; perhaps TRBD1 as D (6 bases). CDR1 and CDR2 (germline): SGHAT, FQDESV (reference sequence). The CDR3 covers 13 residues. The V gene lost 6 bases and the J gene lost 4 bases, with 12 bases spanning the gap. The CDR3 DNA is TGTGCCAGCAGAGTGGGGGGGCGCACTGAAGCTTTCTTT. Translation gives CASRVGGRTEAFF.

Remarks on this clonotype: The conserved final phenylalanine or tryptophan is absent from the CDR3, which likely points to a read error. V usage is TRBV29-1 and J usage is TRBJ1-2, with no clear D. In germline, CDR1 is SQVTM, CDR2 ANQGSEA. The CDR3 extends over 12 amino acids. Trimming took 6 bases from V and 4 from J, leaving 12 bases between them. The chain's CDR3 is CSVTDKSYGYTS. CDR3 sequence (DNA): TGCAGCGTCACCGACAAGAGCTATGGCTACACCTCC.

The V call is TRBV28, the J call TRBJ1-5, with D maybe TRBD1 (5 bases). Germline V gene sequence: CDR1 MDHEN, CDR2 SYDVKM. The CDR3 loop spans 17 amino acids. The V and J ends lost 3 bases and 0 bases respectively, with 15 bases between them. CDR3 protein: CASSFPSGLTSNQPQHF. CDR3 coding DNA: TGTGCCAGCAGTTTCCCTTCGGGACTGACTAGCAATCAGCCCCAGCATTTT.